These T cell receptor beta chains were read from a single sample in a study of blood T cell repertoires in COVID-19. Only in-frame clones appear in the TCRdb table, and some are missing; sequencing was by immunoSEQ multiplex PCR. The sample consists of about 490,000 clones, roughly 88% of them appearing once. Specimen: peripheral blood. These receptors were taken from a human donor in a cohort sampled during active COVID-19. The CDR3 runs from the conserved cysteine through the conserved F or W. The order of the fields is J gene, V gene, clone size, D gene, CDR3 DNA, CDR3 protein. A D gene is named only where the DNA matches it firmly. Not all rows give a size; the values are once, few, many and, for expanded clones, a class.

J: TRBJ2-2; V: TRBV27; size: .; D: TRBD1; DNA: TGTGCCAGCAGTACCAGGGGGCTGGGGACCGGGGAGCTGTTTTTT; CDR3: CASSTRGLGTGELFF
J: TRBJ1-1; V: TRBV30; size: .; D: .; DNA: TGTGCCTCCCTTTGGGGGGAGAACACTGAAGCTTTCTTT; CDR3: CASLWGENTEAFF
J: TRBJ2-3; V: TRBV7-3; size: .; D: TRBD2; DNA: TGTGCCAGCAGCTCGGGACTAGCGGGAGACACAGATACGCAGTATTTT; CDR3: CASSSGLAGDTDTQYF
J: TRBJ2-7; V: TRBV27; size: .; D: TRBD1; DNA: TGTGCCAGCAGAGTACGCAGACAGGGATCCTTCTACGAGCAGTACTTC; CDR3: CASRVRRQGSFYEQYF
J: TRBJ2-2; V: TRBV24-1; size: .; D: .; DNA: TGTGCCACCAGTGATCCGACAACCTCTACCGGGGAGCTGTTTTTT; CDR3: CATSDPTTSTGELFF
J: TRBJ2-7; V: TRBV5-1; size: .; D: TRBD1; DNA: TGCGCCAGCAGCTTGGTCGGGACAGGGGGCTTGAACGAGCAGTACTTC; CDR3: CASSLVGTGGLNEQYF
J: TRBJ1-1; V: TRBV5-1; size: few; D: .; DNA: TGCGCCAGCAGCTTGACGGTACAGACAGAGAACACTGAAGCTTTCTTT; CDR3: CASSLTVQTENTEAFF
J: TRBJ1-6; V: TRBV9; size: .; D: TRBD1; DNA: TGTGCCAGCAGCGTAGGATCCCCCGGGACAGGGGTTGGAATCCTCCACTTT; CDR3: CASSVGSPGTGVGILHF
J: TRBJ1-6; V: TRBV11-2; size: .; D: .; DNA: TGTGCCAGCAGCCTTCTTGATTCACCCCTCCACTTT; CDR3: CASSLLDSPLHF
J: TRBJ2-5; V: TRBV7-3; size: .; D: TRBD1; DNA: TGTGCCAGCAGCCCCGGACAGGGAGAGACCCAGTACTTC; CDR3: CASSPGQGETQYF
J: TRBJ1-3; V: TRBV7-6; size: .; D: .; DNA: TGTGCCAGCAGCTTACGGCAGACTACCGGAAACACCATATATTTT; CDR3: CASSLRQTTGNTIYF
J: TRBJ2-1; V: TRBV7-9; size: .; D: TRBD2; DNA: TGTGCCAGCAGCTTAGGCCTAGCGGTCAATGAGCAGTTCTTC; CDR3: CASSLGLAVNEQFF
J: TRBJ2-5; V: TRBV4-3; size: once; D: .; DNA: TGCGCCAGCAGCCAAGAAATGGGCTTTGACGCGGGCGAAGAGACCCAGTACTTC; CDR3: CASSQEMGFDAGEETQYF
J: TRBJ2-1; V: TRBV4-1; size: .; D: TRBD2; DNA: TGCGCCAGCAGTTACAGCCGACTAGCGGGCGTCAATGAGCAGTTCTTC; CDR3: CASSYSRLAGVNEQFF
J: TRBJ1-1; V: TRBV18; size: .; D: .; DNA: TGTGCCAGCTCGCCGGGCCAGGGTAGGCACACTGAAGCTTTCTTT; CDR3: CASSPGQGRHTEAFF
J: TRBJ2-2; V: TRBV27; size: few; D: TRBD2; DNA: TGTGCCAGCAGTTTCTCAGGACTAGCGGGAGGGCGATGGTCACTGGAAGCCGGGGAGCTGTTTTTT; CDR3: CASSFSGLAGGRWSLEAGELFF
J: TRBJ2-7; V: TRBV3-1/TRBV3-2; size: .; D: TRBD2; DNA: TGTGCCAGCAGCCTTTTAGCGGGAACCTACGAGCAGTACTTC; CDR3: CASSLLAGTYEQYF
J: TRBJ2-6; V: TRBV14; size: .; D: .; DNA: TGTGCCAGCAGCCTGGATTCGACAGGATTCCTCTCTGGGGCCAACGTCCTGACTTTC; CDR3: CASSLDSTGFLSGANVLTF
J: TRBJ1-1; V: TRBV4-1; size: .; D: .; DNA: TGCGCCAGCAGCCAAGAAGGTCGGAGGGGAGCTTTCTTT; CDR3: CASSQEGRRGAFF
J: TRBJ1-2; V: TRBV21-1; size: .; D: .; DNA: TGTGCCAGCAGCAAAGCGGCCGGGACAGGGGTTGACTATGGCTACACCTTC; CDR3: CASSKAAGTGVDYGYTF
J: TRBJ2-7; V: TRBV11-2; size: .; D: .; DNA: TGTGCCAGCAGTAGACAGCCCTACGAGCAGTACTTC; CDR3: CASSRQPYEQYF
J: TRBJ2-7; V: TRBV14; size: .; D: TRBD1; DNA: TGTGCCAGCAGCTCAATCCACGGGACAGGGGGCTCCTACGAGCAGTACTTC; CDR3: CASSSIHGTGGSYEQYF
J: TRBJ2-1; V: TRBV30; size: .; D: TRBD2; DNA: TGTGCCTGGAGCCCCGGGACTAGCCGTTCCTACGAGCAGTTCTTC; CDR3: CAWSPGTSRSYEQFF
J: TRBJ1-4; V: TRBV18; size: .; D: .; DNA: TGTGCCAGCTCATCCTACAGTGAGAATGAAAAACTGTTTTTT; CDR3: CASSSYSENEKLFF
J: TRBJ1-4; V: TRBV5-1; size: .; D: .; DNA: TGCGCCAGCAGCTTGTCCGGTCCAGGAAATTTTGAAAAACTGTTTTTT; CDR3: CASSLSGPGNFEKLFF
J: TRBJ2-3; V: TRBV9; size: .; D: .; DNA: TGTGCCAGCAGCCGGTTAGGGGTTGCGGTAGGGAGCACAGATACGCAGTATTTT; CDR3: CASSRLGVAVGSTDTQYF
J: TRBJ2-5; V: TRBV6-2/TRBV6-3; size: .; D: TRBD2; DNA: TGTGCCAGCAGTTCCGGACTAGCGGGAGGTATTTGGTTTGGAGAGACCCAGTACTTC; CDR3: CASSSGLAGGIWFGETQYF
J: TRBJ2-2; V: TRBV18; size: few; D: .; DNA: TGTGCCAGCTCATCAGACATGAACACCGGGGAGCTGTTTTTT; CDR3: CASSSDMNTGELFF
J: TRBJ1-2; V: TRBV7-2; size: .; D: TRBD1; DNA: TGTGCCAGCAGCTTAGCCGGGACAGGGTCAAGAGGGTACACCTTC; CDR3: CASSLAGTGSRGYTF
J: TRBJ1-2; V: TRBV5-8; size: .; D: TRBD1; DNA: TGTGCCAGCAGCTGGACAGGGACCTATGGCTACACCTTC; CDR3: CASSWTGTYGYTF
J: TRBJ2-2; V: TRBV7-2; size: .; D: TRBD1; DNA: TGTGCCAGCAGCTCAAAGGCGGGACAGGGGGCCGGCGGGGAGCTGTTTTTT; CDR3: CASSSKAGQGAGGELFF
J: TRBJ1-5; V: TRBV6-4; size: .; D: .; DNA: TGTGCCAGCAGTGTTTATTTAAATCAGCCCCAGCATTTT; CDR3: CASSVYLNQPQHF
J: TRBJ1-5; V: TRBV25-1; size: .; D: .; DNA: TGTGCCAGCAGTGGGGAGGGGTATCAGCCCCAGCATTTT; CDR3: CASSGEGYQPQHF
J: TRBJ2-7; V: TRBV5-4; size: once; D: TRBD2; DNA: TGTGCCAGCAGCTTGGCCTCGGGGGGAACAGCCTCCTACGAGCAGTACTTC; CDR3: CASSLASGGTASYEQYF
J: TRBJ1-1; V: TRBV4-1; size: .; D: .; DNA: TGCGCCAGCAGCCAAGTTATCCCAGGCATTCCCTTCTTT; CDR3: CASSQVIPGIPFF
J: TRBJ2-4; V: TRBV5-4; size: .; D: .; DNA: TGTGCCAGCAGCTTGGACAGGGATATAGACATTCAGTACTTC; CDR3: CASSLDRDIDIQYF
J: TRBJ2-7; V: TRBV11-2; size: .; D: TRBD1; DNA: TGTGCCAGCAGCTTAGGTCCGGGACAGGAGCAATACGAGCAGTACTTC; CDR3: CASSLGPGQEQYEQYF
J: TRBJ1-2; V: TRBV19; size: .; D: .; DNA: TGTGCCAGTAGTATAGACAGGGGAAACTATGGCTACACCTTC; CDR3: CASSIDRGNYGYTF
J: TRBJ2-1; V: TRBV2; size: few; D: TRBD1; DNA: TGTGCCAGCAGGAGTAGTTCGGGACAGGTCCATTACAATGAGCAGTTCTTC; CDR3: CASRSSSGQVHYNEQFF
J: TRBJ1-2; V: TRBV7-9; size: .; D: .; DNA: TGTGCCAGCAGCTTAGCCCTGACAGACTATGGCTACACCTTC; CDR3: CASSLALTDYGYTF
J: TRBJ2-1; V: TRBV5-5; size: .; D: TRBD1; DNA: TGTGCCAGCAGGGAGGGACAGGGTGACTACAATGAGCAGTTCTTC; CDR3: CASREGQGDYNEQFF
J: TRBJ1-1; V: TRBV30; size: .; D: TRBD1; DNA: TGTGCCTGGAGTGTAAGGACAGGGAACACTGAAGCTTTCTTT; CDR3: CAWSVRTGNTEAFF
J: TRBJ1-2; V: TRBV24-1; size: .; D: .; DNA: TGTGCCACCAGTGCAGCAGGGAACTATGGCTACACCTTC; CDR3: CATSAAGNYGYTF
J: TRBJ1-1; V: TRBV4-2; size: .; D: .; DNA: TGTGCCAGCAGCCAACGTTCGAACACTGAAGCTTTCTTT; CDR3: CASSQRSNTEAFF
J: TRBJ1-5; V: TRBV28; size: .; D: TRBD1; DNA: TGTGCCAGCAGCCTCTCACAGGGGGAAAGTCAGCCCCAGCATTTT; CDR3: CASSLSQGESQPQHF
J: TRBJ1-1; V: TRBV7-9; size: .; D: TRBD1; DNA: TGTGCCAGCAGCCCGGTACGACAGGGAACTATCACTGAAGCTTTCTTT; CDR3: CASSPVRQGTITEAFF
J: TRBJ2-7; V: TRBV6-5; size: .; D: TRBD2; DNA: TGTGCCAGCAGGCACACCCGGGGGACTAGCTACGAGCAGTACTTC; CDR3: CASRHTRGTSYEQYF
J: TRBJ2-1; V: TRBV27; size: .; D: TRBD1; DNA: TGTGCCAGCAGTGCGGGGACAGGGGGCTACAATGAGCAGTTCTTC; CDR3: CASSAGTGGYNEQFF
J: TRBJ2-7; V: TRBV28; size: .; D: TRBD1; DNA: TGTGCCAGCAGCCCGACAGGGGGTTACTACGAGCAGTACTTC; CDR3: CASSPTGGYYEQYF
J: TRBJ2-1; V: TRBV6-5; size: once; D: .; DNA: TGTGCCAGCAGTTACTCCCTTAGGGGCAATGAGCAGTTCTTC; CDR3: CASSYSLRGNEQFF
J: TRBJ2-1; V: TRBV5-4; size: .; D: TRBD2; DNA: TGTGCCAGCAGCTTTTTTCGGACTAGCGGGAGGGCGAATGAGCAGTTCTTC; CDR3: CASSFFRTSGRANEQFF
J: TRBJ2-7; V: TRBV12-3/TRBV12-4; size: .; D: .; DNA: TGTGCCAGCAGTTTAATTGGGAGCTACGAGCAGTACTTC; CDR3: CASSLIGSYEQYF
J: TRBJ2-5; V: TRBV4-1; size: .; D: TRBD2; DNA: TGCGCCAGCAGCCAAGAAGGCGGGAGCCGGAGGGAGACCCAGTACTTC; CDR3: CASSQEGGSRRETQYF
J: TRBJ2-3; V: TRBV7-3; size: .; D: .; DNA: TGTGCCAGCAGCGGAGACACAGATACGCAGTATTTT; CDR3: CASSGDTDTQYF
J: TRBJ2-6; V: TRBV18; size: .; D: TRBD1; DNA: TGTGCCAGCTCACCCTCGGGACAGGGGGAATCTGGGGCCAACGTCCTGACTTTC; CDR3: CASSPSGQGESGANVLTF
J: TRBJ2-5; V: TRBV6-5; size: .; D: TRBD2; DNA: TGTGCCAGCAGTTCCCCTAGCGGGAGGGCGGGAGAGACCCAGTACTTC; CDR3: CASSSPSGRAGETQYF